This T cell receptor beta chain emerged from a study of T cell responses to AZD1222 COVID-19 vaccine. General observations from the study: Following two doses of AZD1222, Spike-specific TCR breadth and depth rose. In a largely white British group with more females than males, clonal diversity was possibly underestimated. Mapped onto spike, vaccine-associated CD4 TCRs spanned it and were dominant at 160-218 and 743-854.

As concerns this clone: Its antigen is undetermined.

Profiling relied on immunoSEQ multiplex PCR, and the TCRdb table lists in-frame clones only, not all of them. The sample holds more than 60,000 clones, 80% to 90% seen once. Trimming took 2 bases from V and 2 from J, leaving 9 bases between them. The V gene's germline CDR1 is MDHEN and CDR2 SYDVKM. This CDR3 spans 14 amino acids. This rearrangement joins TRBV28 to TRBJ1-2; tentatively, D is TRBD1 (5 bases). This clonotype was sampled from an adult who received the AZD1222 COVID-19 vaccine. The specimen was peripheral blood, collected 28 days after the second AZD1222 dose. In nucleotides, the CDR3 is TGTGCCAGCAGTTTACCACGACAGAACTATGGCTACACCTTC. Translating gives CASSLPRQNYGYTF.